This T cell receptor (beta chain) was captured by sequencing in a study of OX40 agonist ivuxolimab in advanced cancers. Overall study context: One hepatocellular carcinoma and a couple of cutaneous melanoma patients partially responded. Overall study findings and caveats: In CD8+ T cells, expanded clones were on average more numerous than in CD4+. At doses 0.1 to 3.0 mg/kg, CD4+ and CD8+ clones expanded.

Remarks on this clone: Its antigen is unknown.

This CDR3 spans 13 amino acids. Trimming removed 5 bases at V and 9 bases at J, with 14 bases between. Germline V gives CDR1 LNHDA, CDR2 SQIVND (reference sequence). The data were produced by immunoSEQ multiplex PCR, yet TCRdb's version contains in-frame clones alone and is incomplete. The repertoire holds about 22,000 clones, with under 85% as singletons. Drawing of blood for sampling happened at baseline, at cycle 4 day 1, and at cycle 7 day 1. The chain joins TRBV19 to TRBJ2-1; D remains unclear. This TCR was sampled from an adult with an advanced solid tumor such as melanoma, head and neck, liver or kidney cancer. The sample was CD4+ or CD8+ T cells sorted from blood, taken in a trial of the OX40 agonist ivuxolimab. Written as DNA, the CDR3 is TGTGCCAGTAGTGCAGACTGGATTGCTGAGCAGTTCTTC. The encoded protein is CASSADWIAEQFF.